This T cell receptor (beta chain) was identified in a study of cytotoxic CD8 clonotypes in ibrutinib-treated CLL. Germline CDR1 and CDR2: LNHDA and SQIVND (reference sequence). V was pared by 7 bases and J by 8 bases, with 11 bases between. This CDR3 has 11 residues. Only in-frame clones appear in the TCRdb table, and some are missing; sequencing was by immunoSEQ multiplex PCR. The table shows approximately 140,000 clones, with approximately 90% occurring only once. Sequenced material: PBMCs, taken after 12 months of ibrutinib treatment. The chain joins TRBV19 to TRBJ1-1; the D gene is possibly TRBD1 (5 bases). This receptor was obtained from a human donor with chronic lymphocytic leukemia. CDR3 amino acids: CASNDSGEAFF. CDR3 bases: TGTGCCAGTAACGACAGTGGGGAAGCTTTCTTT.